Presented here are 32 T cell receptor beta chains from one specimen sequenced in a study of cytomegalovirus exposure and HLA in healthy donors. PCR was performed using 60 Vbeta and 13 Jbeta primers. Sequenced by immunoSEQ multiplex PCR; TCRdb stores in-frame clones only, minus some. The data hold some 190,000 clones, with almost 80% observed a single time. Sample: PBMCs. The source of these receptors is a woman between 18 and 30 years old in good health and CMV-seronegative.

This clone came up a few times. The chain couples TRBV10-1 to TRBJ1-1; tentatively, D is TRBD1 (6 bases). This CDR3 region has 14 residues. Germline V gene lookup returns CDR1 WNHNN and CDR2 SYGVQD (reference sequence). The V end lost 5 bases, the J end lost 3 bases, and 13 bases lay between the germline ends. CDR3 nucleotide sequence: TGCGCCAGCAGTCGGGGGGGGCTGGACACTGAAGCTTTCTTT. This sequence encodes CASSRGGLDTEAFF.

V is TRBV29-1 and J is TRBJ2-2; tentative D call: TRBD1 (6 bases). V was trimmed by 7 bases and J by 0 bases, leaving 18 bases between them. This CDR3 contains 16 residues. Germline CDR1 SQVTM, CDR2 ANQGSEA. CDR3 residues: CSASGTLIPNTGELFF. The CDR3 coding sequence is TGCAGCGCCTCCGGGACATTGATTCCGAACACCGGGGAGCTGTTTTTT.

V is TRBV4-2 and J is TRBJ2-3, with 11 nucleotides matching TRBD2. This CDR3 is 19 amino acids long. V was pared by 5 bases and J by 0 bases, with 13 bases of the junction left unmatched. CDR1 LGHNA and CDR2 YNFKEQ come from the germline V gene. The CDR3 region is CASSSQVLAGGTSTDTQYF. For the CDR3, the DNA is TGTGCCAGCAGCTCGCAGGTGTTAGCGGGGGGGACTAGCACAGATACGCAGTATTTT.

The chain recombines TRBV7-9 with TRBJ2-5; tentatively, D is TRBD1 (6 bases). V gave up 5 bases and J gave up 11 bases, with 24 bases separating them. Germline lookup yields CDR1 SEHNR and CDR2 FQNEAQ (reference sequence). The CDR3 length is 15 residues. CDR3 sequence (DNA): TGTGCCAGCAGCCCCGGGACAAGCCCTATACGAGAGCAGTACTTC. Amino acid sequence: CASSPGTSPIREQYF.

The gene calls are TRBV11-3 and TRBJ2-5, with 8 bases matching TRBD1. V gave up 5 bases and J gave up 4 bases; unmatched junction bases: 9. The CDR3 contains 15 residues. From germline, CDR1 is SGHNT and CDR2 YENEEA. CDR3 DNA: TGTGCCAGCAGCGCCGGACAGGGTGCTAGAGAGACCCAGTACTTC. It codes for CASSAGQGARETQYF.

This rearrangement joins TRBV7-3 to TRBJ1-1; 7 bases are shared with TRBD1. The germline gives CDR1 SGHTA, CDR2 FQGTGA. CDR3 length: 13 amino acids. V lost 5 bases and J lost 6; bases outside the gene matches: 6. Written as DNA, the CDR3 is TGTGCCAGCAGCCTCACAGGGGTAGCTGAAGCTTTCTTT. Residues: CASSLTGVAEAFF.

In this sample, this clone turned up once. The gene calls are TRBV11-2 and TRBJ2-7, with 8 nucleotides matching TRBD2. V shed 8 bases and J 7 bases; nucleotides not matched to a gene: 4. This CDR3 comprises 11 residues. Germline CDR1 and CDR2: SGHAT and FQNNGV. The DNA of the CDR3 is TGTGCCAGCGCTAGCGGGCGTGAGCAGTACTTC. Translated: CASASGREQYF. Full variable domain (rest looked up from reference TRBV11-2 and TRBJ2-7): EAGVAQSPRYKIIEKRQSVAFWCNPISGHATLYWYQQILGQGPKLLIQFQNNGVVDDSQLPKDRFSAERLKGVDSTLKIQPAKLEDSAVYLCASASGREQYFGPGTRLTVT.

The chain links TRBV29-1 to TRBJ2-7, with D possibly TRBD1 on 5 matching bases. Trimming removed 3 bases from V and 4 bases from J, with 10 bases in between. The CDR3 length is 12 residues. Germline CDR1 SQVTM, CDR2 ANQGSEA. The CDR3 DNA is TGCAGCGTTGAGGACAAAGAATACGAGCAGTACTTC. Protein sequence: CSVEDKEYEQYF.

The chain is built from TRBV7-9 and TRBJ2-3; TRBD1 aligns across 8 bases. The CDR3 consists of 15 residues. J gave up 3 bases and V 5 bases, and 7 bases lay outside the gene matches. Germline assignment: CDR1 SEHNR and CDR2 FQNEAQ (reference sequence). CDR3 sequence (DNA): TGTGCCAGCAGCGCCCCGGGACAGGTGACAGATACGCAGTATTTT. It encodes CASSAPGQVTDTQYF.

This chain connects TRBV7-8 to TRBJ2-1, with 8 bases fitting TRBD1. The J segment lost 6 bases and the V segment lost 5 bases, leaving 9 bases of the junction unmatched. Looked up from germline, CDR1 is SGHVS and CDR2 is FQNEAQ. This CDR3 comprises 15 residues. The CDR3 DNA sequence: TGTGCCAGCAGCATAGGACAGGGTCCCGGCAATGAGCAGTTCTTC. This codes for CASSIGQGPGNEQFF.

The chain combines TRBV5-1 with TRBJ1-6, with D possibly being TRBD1 (5 bases). Germline V gene sequence: CDR1 SGHRS, CDR2 YFSETQ. V was trimmed by 5 bases and J by 8 bases, leaving 14 bases between them. The CDR3 is made up of 14 amino acids. CDR3 DNA sequence: TGCGCCAGCAGACCCTACAGGCAAGATTCACCCCTCCACTTT. This sequence encodes CASRPYRQDSPLHF. Based on the CDR3 plus reference TRBV5-1 and TRBJ1-6, the full variable domain is KAGVTQTPRYLIKTRGQQVTLSCSPISGHRSVSWYQQTPGQGLQFLFEYFSETQRNKGNFPGRFSGRQFSNSRSEMNVSTLELGDSALYLCASRPYRQDSPLHFGNGTRLTVT.

The chain is built from TRBV7-7 and TRBJ2-2; 7 bases are a match to TRBD2. This CDR3 has 14 residues. V trimming: 3 bases; J trimming: 4 bases; junction bases outside the gene matches: 2. Germline V gene lookup returns CDR1 SSHAT and CDR2 FNYEAQ (reference sequence). CDR3 amino acids: CASSFGEGTGELFF. CDR3 sequence (DNA): TGTGCCAGCAGCTTCGGGGAGGGCACCGGGGAGCTGTTTTTT.

The chain uses TRBV5-1 and TRBJ1-1, with TRBD1 as a possible D gene (6 bases). Trimming pared 1 base from V and 4 bases from J, leaving 8 bases between. This CDR3 is 13 amino acids long. The germline gives CDR1 SGHRS, CDR2 YFSETQ. The CDR3 nucleotides read TGCGCCAGCAGCTTGCGGGGGGCCACTGAAGCTTTCTTT. It encodes CASSLRGATEAFF.

This clone was counted a single time. V and J are TRBV5-1 and TRBJ2-3, with 7 bases fitting TRBD1. V dropped 6 bases and J dropped 4; count of bases not matched to a gene: 11. CDR3 length equals 15 residues. Germline CDR1 is SGHRS and CDR2 is YFSETQ. The CDR3 spells CASNSDRVSADTQYF. The CDR3, as DNA: TGCGCCAGCAACTCCGACAGGGTGAGCGCAGATACGCAGTATTTT.

The rearrangement joins TRBV4-3 to TRBJ1-1; TRBD1 agrees at 9 bases. The V gene's germline CDR1 is LGHNA and CDR2 YSLEER. The CDR3 consists of 21 residues. V trimming: 3 bases; J trimming: 0 bases; junction bases outside the gene matches: 20. CDR3 region: CASSHEPSRTGVAYLNTEAFF. CDR3 in DNA: TGCGCCAGCAGCCATGAACCGTCCCGGACAGGGGTCGCGTATTTGAACACTGAAGCTTTCTTT.

This chain uses TRBV11-3 with TRBJ2-2, with 9 bases fitting TRBD2. V was clipped by 4 bases and J by 8 bases; unmatched bases: 2. CDR1 is SGHNT, CDR2 YENEEA, per germline. CDR3 length: 13 residues. CDR3 DNA sequence: TGTGCCAGCAGCTCTCTAGCGGGAGGGGAGCTGTTTTTT. Protein sequence: CASSSLAGGELFF.

The chain has TRBV2 and TRBJ1-1, with 9 bases matching TRBD1. J gave up 1 base and V 5 bases, and 2 bases lay outside the gene matches. In germline, CDR1 is SNHLY, CDR2 FYNNEI. The CDR3 extends over 14 amino acids. CDR3 in DNA: TGTGCCAGCAGTCCACAGGGGGCGAACACTGAAGCTTTCTTT. Its protein product is CASSPQGANTEAFF.

The chain uses TRBV6-1 and TRBJ1-6, with 10 nucleotides matching TRBD1. Losses at the gene ends were 4 bases for V and 4 bases for J; bases not matched to a gene: 1. Germline CDR1 MNHNS, CDR2 SASEGT. The CDR3 runs to 15 residues. For the CDR3, the DNA is TGTGCCAGCAGTGGGGGACAGGGGTATAATTCACCCCTCCACTTT. Protein sequence: CASSGGQGYNSPLHF.

On this clone itself: Other nucleotide sequences from this sample produce the same CDR3. The gene calls are TRBV9 and TRBJ2-1, with 10 positions matching TRBD2. The CDR3 length is 15 residues. CDR1 and CDR2 from the germline V gene are SGDLS and YYNGEE. The V gene end was trimmed by 1 base and the J gene end by 7 bases; junction bases not matched to a gene: 5. CDR3 sequence: CASSVSGRVSNEQFF. The CDR3 DNA is TGTGCCAGCAGCGTAAGCGGGAGGGTCTCAAATGAGCAGTTCTTC.

The chain combines TRBV4-3 with TRBJ2-7; 11 nucleotides agree with TRBD2. The J segment lost 0 bases and the V segment lost 3 bases, leaving 7 bases of the junction unmatched. Germline V gene lookup returns CDR1 LGHNA and CDR2 YSLEER. CDR3 length: 17 amino acids. CDR3 nucleotide sequence: TGCGCCAGCAGCCAGGGGGCTAGCGGGAGGCGCTCCTACGAGCAGTACTTC. Translation: CASSQGASGRRSYEQYF.

The rearrangement links TRBV7-2 to TRBJ2-7, with TRBD2 identical over 12 bases. V was clipped by 5 bases and J by 1 base; unmatched bases: 9. The CDR3 has 17 residues. Germline CDR1 SGHTA, CDR2 FQGNSA. Here the CDR3 reads CASSRTLAGGRSYEQYF. CDR3 DNA: TGTGCCAGCAGCCGGACCCTAGCGGGGGGGCGATCCTACGAGCAGTACTTC.

This clone has more than one count but fewer than ten. The rearrangement uses TRBV19 and TRBJ1-2; 7 positions agree with TRBD1. CDR1 LNHDA and CDR2 SQIVND come from the germline V gene (reference sequence). The length of the CDR3 is 16 residues. V shed 1 base and J 3 bases; nucleotides not matched to a gene: 8. The CDR3 DNA sequence: TGTGCCAGTAGTATAGGCCCCACAGGGGATTACTATGGCTACACCTTC. Translated, it gives CASSIGPTGDYYGYTF.

In its sample, this clone was seen a few times. The chain employs TRBV4-2 and TRBJ2-7; the D gene is possibly TRBD2 (5 bases). The CDR3 covers 17 residues. Germline CDR1 is LGHNA and CDR2 is YNFKEQ. Between the trimmed V and J ends, which lost 4 bases and 3 bases, there was a span of 22 bases. CDR3 amino acids: CASSLTLHSGEIYEQYF. In DNA, the CDR3 is TGTGCCAGCAGCCTAACCCTCCACAGCGGCGAGATCTACGAGCAGTACTTC.

On this clone itself: The sample carries other DNA sequences with the same CDR3. The CDR3 DNA follows: TGTGCCAGTAGTATCGCAGGGGACACTGAAGCTTTCTTT. Amino acids: CASSIAGDTEAFF. The chain is built from TRBV19 and TRBJ1-1; D might be TRBD1 (6 bases). The V and J ends lost 3 bases and 3 bases respectively, with 8 bases between them. Germline V gene lookup returns CDR1 LNHDA and CDR2 SQIVND (reference sequence). The CDR3 length is 13 residues.

This clone was detected only a few times. The chain has TRBV27 and TRBJ2-5, with D perhaps matching TRBD2 (6 bases). Germline assignment: CDR1 MNHEY and CDR2 SMNVEV (reference sequence). The CDR3 covers 14 residues. Trimming removed 5 bases at V and 5 bases at J, with 15 bases between. In nucleotides, the CDR3 is TGTGCCAGCAGTATCGGGGACTTGAGTGAGACCCAGTACTTC. Its protein is CASSIGDLSETQYF.

The chain joins TRBV2 to TRBJ1-5; TRBD1 matches 7 bases. The length of the CDR3 is 15 residues. The germline CDR1 and CDR2 sequences are SNHLY and FYNNEI. V dropped 1 base and J dropped 6; count of bases not matched to a gene: 6. CDR3 coding DNA: TGTGCCAGCAGTGAAGAAGAACAGGGGCTTCAGCCCCAGCATTTT. This sequence encodes CASSEEEQGLQPQHF.

This clone was seen more than once but under ten times. The chain employs TRBV29-1 and TRBJ2-7; D is possibly TRBD2 (5 bases). Trimming removed 4 bases from V and 0 bases from J, with 16 bases in between. The CDR3 extends over 15 amino acids. Looked up from germline, CDR1 is SQVTM and CDR2 is ANQGSEA. CDR3 in amino acids: CSVVSEGRPSYEQYF. CDR3 nucleotides: TGCAGCGTTGTAAGCGAGGGCCGCCCCTCCTACGAGCAGTACTTC.

The V gene is TRBV7-3, the J gene TRBJ1-4; D is uncertain. CDR3 length: 15 amino acids. Germline CDR1 is SGHTA and CDR2 is FQGTGA. V lost 2 bases, J lost 0 bases, and 7 bases lay in between. The CDR3 here is CASSLEAATNEKLFF. The DNA of the CDR3 is TGTGCCAGCAGCTTAGAGGCTGCAACTAATGAAAAACTGTTTTTT.

The rearrangement links TRBV27 to TRBJ2-7, with TRBD2 as a possible D gene (7 bases). V lost 2 bases, J lost 2 bases, and 13 bases lay in between. This CDR3 comprises 15 residues. Germline V gives CDR1 MNHEY, CDR2 SMNVEV (reference sequence). The CDR3 nucleotides read TGTGCCAGCAGTTTACGGGGGGCGACTACCTACGAGCAGTACTTC. Residues: CASSLRGATTYEQYF.

In its sample, this clone was seen a few times. This chain connects TRBV12-1 to TRBJ1-6; the D call in the table, TRBD1, was not verified against the DNA. TRBV12-1 is a listed pseudogene. This CDR3 spans 20 amino acids. The chain's CDR3 is CASSAIRDRKFRWKESPLHF. The CDR3 nucleotides read TGTGCCAGCAGCGCGATCCGGGACAGGAAGTTCCGTTGGAAGGAATCACCCCTCCACTTT.

This clone came up a few times. The chain links TRBV6-4 to TRBJ2-7; D perhaps matches TRBD2 (5 bases). CDR1 is MRHNA and CDR2 is SNTAGT in the germline V gene. The CDR3 covers 12 residues. Trimming removed 2 bases at V and 6 bases at J, with 8 bases between. The CDR3 bases are TGTGCCAGCAGTGACAACGCGGGCGAGCAGTACTTC. Its protein is CASSDNAGEQYF.

The genes are TRBV7-9 and TRBJ1-1; D ambiguous. CDR1 is SEHNR and CDR2 is FQNEAQ in the germline V gene (reference sequence). This CDR3 has 12 amino acids. V gave up 5 bases and J gave up 7 bases, with 11 bases separating them. The CDR3 is CASSRDGDEAFF. The CDR3 DNA reads TGTGCCAGCAGCCGTGACGGGGATGAAGCTTTCTTT. The full variable domain, with the rest looked up from reference TRBV7-9 and TRBJ1-1, is DTGVSQNPRHKITKRGQNVTFRCDPISEHNRLYWYRQTLGQGPEFLTYFQNEAQLEKSRLLSDRFSAERPKGSFSTLEIQRTEQGDSAMYLCASSRDGDEAFFGQGTRLTVV.